Below are 30 T cell receptor beta chains sequenced from a single sample in a study of blood T cell repertoires in COVID-19. The assay was immunoSEQ multiplex PCR, and TCRdb's table has in-frame clones only and misses some. The table has roughly 160,000 clones, roughly nine tenths seen once. Sequencing was performed on PBMCs or T cells enriched from blood (not recorded which). Every receptor here comes from a woman in her forties or fifties who had recovered from COVID-19.

The rearrangement joins TRBV7-9 to TRBJ2-3, with 7 bases identical to TRBD1. Germline V gene lookup returns CDR1 SEHNR and CDR2 FQNEAQ (reference sequence). This CDR3 contains 15 residues. V shed 4 bases and J 1 base; nucleotides not matched to a gene: 5. The CDR3 bases are TGTGCCAGCAGCTACGATGGACAGGGCACAGATACGCAGTATTTT. Protein: CASSYDGQGTDTQYF.

This clone was observed a handful of times. This sequence joins TRBV3-1 (or the pseudogene TRBV3-2) and TRBJ1-2; 8 bases line up with TRBD1. The CDR3 loop spans 16 amino acids. Germline V gives CDR1 LGHDT, CDR2 YNNKEL (reference sequence). Trimming cost V 5 bases and J 4 bases; bases outside gene matches: 12. The CDR3 spells CASSSLGQAGRYGYTF. CDR3 bases: TGTGCCAGCAGCTCGTTGGGACAGGCAGGCCGCTATGGCTACACCTTC.

This chain links TRBV3-1 (or the pseudogene TRBV3-2) with TRBJ2-6, with TRBD1 matching 9 bases. The CDR3 consists of 17 residues. Germline V gene lookup returns CDR1 LGHDT and CDR2 YNNKEL (reference sequence). Trimming removed 3 bases from V and 0 bases from J; junction bases left unmatched: 3. CDR3 DNA sequence: TGTGCCAGCAGCCATGGACAGGGGTACTCTGGGGCCAACGTCCTGACTTTC. It translates to CASSHGQGYSGANVLTF.

The chain links TRBV4-3 to TRBJ1-5; 7 bases fit TRBD1. CDR1 and CDR2 from the germline V gene are LGHNA and YSLEER. V lost 0 bases and J lost 3; bases outside the gene matches: 2. The length of the CDR3 is 15 residues. The CDR3 DNA sequence: TGCGCCAGCAGCCAAGAGACAGGGATCAATCAGCCCCAGCATTTT. It encodes CASSQETGINQPQHF.

The chain joins TRBV6-5 to TRBJ2-7, with TRBD2 matching 10 bases. This CDR3 is built from 15 residues. Germline V gives CDR1 MNHEY, CDR2 SVGAGI. Unmatched junction bases numbered 3, after V lost 0 bases and J lost 4 bases. The CDR3 sequence: CASSYSTSGIYEQYF. In DNA form, the CDR3 reads TGTGCCAGCAGTTACTCAACTAGCGGGATTTACGAGCAGTACTTC.

The rearrangement uses TRBV10-1 and TRBJ2-1; 7 bases are shared with TRBD2. The CDR3 is made up of 14 amino acids. Germline V gene data show CDR1 as WNHNN and CDR2 as SYGVQD (reference sequence). Trimming at V came to 8 bases and at J to 8 bases, leaving 12 bases not matched to a gene. The CDR3 region has the DNA TGCGCCAGCTCTGAGGGAGGGCCTGTGCATGAGCAGTTCTTC. This encodes CASSEGGPVHEQFF.

The chain carries TRBV6-2 or TRBV6-3 and TRBJ2-1; TRBD1 matches at 9 bases. CDR1 MNHEY and CDR2 SVGEGT come from the germline V gene. V shed 2 bases, J shed 7 bases, and the junction held 6 bases outside the gene matches. The CDR3 runs 15 residues. In DNA form, the CDR3 reads TGTGCCAGCAGTTACATGGGGACAGGGTGGAATGAGCAGTTCTTC. Translation gives CASSYMGTGWNEQFF.

V and J are TRBV2 and TRBJ2-2, with D perhaps TRBD2 (5 bases). Germline values: CDR1 SNHLY, CDR2 FYNNEI. The length of the CDR3 is 14 residues. V lost 6 bases and J lost 7, with 15 bases in between. The CDR3 region has the DNA TGTGCCAGCAGGGGAGTAAGGGTAGTCGGGGAGCTGTTTTTT. Its protein is CASRGVRVVGELFF. Using reference TRBV2 and TRBJ2-2 for the parts outside the CDR3, the full variable domain is EPEVTQTPSHQVTQMGQEVILRCVPISNHLYFYWYRQILGQKVEFLVSFYNNEISEKSEIFDDQFSVERPDGSNFTLKIRSTKLEDSAMYFCASRGVRVVGELFFGEGSRLTVL.

This chain uses TRBV18 with TRBJ1-4; tentative D call: TRBD1 (5 bases). Germline V gives CDR1 KGHSH, CDR2 LQKENI. The CDR3 totals 17 residues. V lost 6 bases and J 0 bases, leaving 17 bases between the germline ends. The CDR3 spells CASSPQDSPTTNEKLFF. Written as DNA, the CDR3 is TGTGCCAGCTCGCCGCAAGACAGTCCCACAACTAATGAAAAACTGTTTTTT. The variable domain in full, with the rest retrieved from reference TRBV18 and TRBJ1-4, is NAGVMQNPRHLVRRRGQEARLRCSPMKGHSHVYWYRQLPEEGLKFMVYLQKENIIDESGMPKERFSAEFPKEGPSILRIQQVVRGDSAAYFCASSPQDSPTTNEKLFFGSGTQLSVL.

Note on this clone: The same CDR3 is also encoded by other DNA sequences in this sample. The rearrangement links TRBV5-1 to TRBJ1-6; the match to TRBD1 covers 8 bases. This CDR3 is built from 14 residues. CDR1 SGHRS and CDR2 YFSETQ come from the germline V gene. V lost 3 bases and J lost 7; bases outside the gene matches: 3. The CDR3 DNA reads TGCGCCAGCAGCTCGGGACAGGCAAATTCACCCCTCCACTTT. Translated: CASSSGQANSPLHF.

The chain employs TRBV6-5 and TRBJ1-2, with 9 bases identical to TRBD1. This CDR3 is built from 15 residues. Trimming cost V 7 bases and J 3 bases; bases outside gene matches: 9. CDR1 and CDR2 from the germline V gene are MNHEY and SVGAGI. The CDR3 spells CASIRTGDFDYGYTF. In nucleotides, the CDR3 is TGTGCCAGCATCCGGACAGGGGATTTTGACTATGGCTACACCTTC.

The rearrangement joins TRBV10-2 to TRBJ2-7; D gene ambiguous. The CDR3 is 15 amino acids. CDR1 is WSHSY and CDR2 is SAAADI in the germline V gene. Trimming left V 7 bases short and J 2 bases short, with 18 bases between. The CDR3 here is CASTSVARPPYEQYF. The CDR3 DNA is TGCGCCAGCACCTCGGTGGCGCGGCCCCCCTACGAGCAGTACTTC.

This clone appeared once. This chain uses TRBV5-1 with TRBJ1-6, with D maybe TRBD1 (5 bases). The CDR3 length is 16 residues. Trimming left V 1 base short and J 3 bases short, with 11 bases between. CDR1 is SGHRS and CDR2 is YFSETQ in the germline V gene. DNA for the CDR3: TGCGCCAGCAGCTTGCGCGGGGCCGACTATAATTCACCCCTCCACTTT. Protein product: CASSLRGADYNSPLHF. The full variable domain, completed using reference TRBV5-1 and TRBJ1-6, is KAGVTQTPRYLIKTRGQQVTLSCSPISGHRSVSWYQQTPGQGLQFLFEYFSETQRNKGNFPGRFSGRQFSNSRSEMNVSTLELGDSALYLCASSLRGADYNSPLHFGNGTRLTVT.

The rearrangement links TRBV7-8 to TRBJ2-7, with D tentatively TRBD1 (8 bases). The CDR3 is 14 amino acids. V was clipped by 6 bases and J by 3 bases, with 15 bases between them. Germline V gene sequence: CDR1 SGHVS, CDR2 FQNEAQ. The CDR3 nucleotides are TGTGCCAGCAGTAGGGGGGGACAGGTCTACGAGCAGTACTTC. Its translation is CASSRGGQVYEQYF.

A few counts support this clone. The J gene is TRBJ1-1, the V gene TRBV29-1, with 7 bases lining up with TRBD1. The CDR3 consists of 11 residues. V lost 7 bases and J lost 4; bases outside the gene matches: 3. Per germline, CDR1 SQVTM and CDR2 ANQGSEA. The CDR3 is CSATGTTEAFF. As DNA, the CDR3 is TGCAGCGCGACAGGGACCACTGAAGCTTTCTTT.

This chain uses TRBV9 with TRBJ1-2; maybe TRBD1 (6 bases). V lost 3 bases and J lost 1, with 13 bases in between. CDR1 and CDR2 (germline): SGDLS, YYNGEE. This CDR3 contains 15 residues. CDR3 residues: CASSDRDTYNYGYTF. The CDR3 DNA follows: TGTGCCAGCAGCGACCGGGACACGTATAACTATGGCTACACCTTC. Using reference TRBV9 and TRBJ1-2 for the parts outside the CDR3, the full variable domain is DSGVTQTPKHLITATGQRVTLRCSPRSGDLSVYWYQQSLDQGLQFLIQYYNGEERAKGNILERFSAQQFPDLHSELNLSSLELGDSALYFCASSDRDTYNYGYTFGSGTRLTVV.

The chain combines TRBV7-2 with TRBJ2-1; TRBD1 agrees at 7 bases. This CDR3 region has 13 residues. Germline assignment: CDR1 SGHTA and CDR2 FQGNSA. After removal of 2 bases from V and 7 bases from J, the junction contained 2 bases not matched to a gene. The chain's CDR3 is CASSLTGANEQFF. The CDR3 DNA reads as TGTGCCAGCAGCTTAACAGGGGCGAATGAGCAGTTCTTC.

V is TRBV30 and J is TRBJ1-4; TRBD1 matches at 7 bases. The CDR3 has 13 residues. Germline CDR1 and CDR2: GTSNPN and SVGIG (reference sequence). After removal of 3 bases from V and 10 bases from J, the junction contained 8 bases not matched to a gene. The CDR3 is CAWREGAMGKLFF. The CDR3 nucleotides read TGTGCCTGGAGGGAGGGGGCCATGGGAAAACTGTTTTTT.

This chain joins TRBV24-1 and TRBJ1-5, with a possible D match to TRBD1 (5 bases). V lost 2 bases and J 7 bases, leaving 14 bases between the germline ends. The CDR3 spans 15 residues. Germline-derived CDR1 and CDR2 are KGHDR and SFDVKD. In DNA, the CDR3 is TGTGCCACCAGTGATTCTCGCAGGGCAGGGCAGCCCCAGCATTTT. Its protein is CATSDSRRAGQPQHF.

This clone was seen a handful of times. Relative to the germline gene, one junction end is altered; a read error may explain this. The chain employs TRBV7-3 and TRBJ2-1, with a tentative D call TRBD2 (5 bases). In germline, CDR1 is SGHTA, CDR2 FQGTGA. This CDR3 region has 15 residues. CDR3 loop: CASSLTSYSYNEQFF. CDR3 in DNA: TGTGCCAGCAGCCTAACTAGTTACTCCTACAATGAGCAGTTCTTC.

The chain links TRBV5-1 to TRBJ1-1; D not resolved. The V and J ends lost 6 bases and 4 bases respectively, with 19 bases between them. This CDR3 spans 15 amino acids. Germline V CDR1 and CDR2: SGHRS, YFSETQ. Here the CDR3 DNA reads TGCGCCAGCACCGAAGAGGGAAGGTATGGCACTGAAGCTTTCTTT. Residues: CASTEEGRYGTEAFF.

The chain has TRBV19 and TRBJ2-7, with TRBD1 identical over 10 bases. The J segment lost 2 bases and the V segment lost 4 bases, leaving 5 bases of the junction unmatched. The CDR3 consists of 15 residues. CDR1 is LNHDA, CDR2 SQIVND, per germline (reference sequence). The CDR3 is CASSTTGTGAYEQYF. The CDR3 DNA sequence: TGTGCCAGTAGTACTACCGGGACAGGGGCCTACGAGCAGTACTTC. Together with reference TRBV19 and TRBJ2-7, the CDR3 gives the full variable domain: DGGITQSPKYLFRKEGQNVTLSCEQNLNHDAMYWYRQDPGQGLRLIYYSQIVNDFQKGDIAEGYSVSREKKESFPLTVTSAQKNPTAFYLCASSTTGTGAYEQYFGPGTRLTVT.

The rearrangement joins TRBV4-3 to TRBJ1-2; D call uncertain. Trimming removed 0 bases from V and 7 bases from J, with 15 bases in between. The CDR3 extends over 15 amino acids. Germline lookup yields CDR1 LGHNA and CDR2 YSLEER. CDR3 in DNA: TGCGCCAGCAGCCAAGAAGGCTCGGCCCCGGGTGGCTACACCTTC. Protein sequence: CASSQEGSAPGGYTF.

V and J are TRBV7-8 and TRBJ2-7; maybe TRBD2 (5 bases). Germline CDR1 reads SGHVS; CDR2 reads FQNEAQ. V lost 5 bases, J lost 6 bases, and 20 bases lay in between. The CDR3 loop spans 15 amino acids. CDR3 DNA: TGTGCCAGCAGCAACGGGCCCCAAGGAGGTCGCGAGCAGTACTTC. Translated, it gives CASSNGPQGGREQYF.

The chain carries TRBV19 and TRBJ2-1, with TRBD2 matching 12 bases. The CDR3 is 15 amino acids. Germline lookup yields CDR1 LNHDA and CDR2 SQIVND (reference sequence). The V and J ends lost 5 bases and 6 bases, in that order; junction bases with no gene match: 5. As DNA, the CDR3 is TGTGCCAGTAGTGTACTAGCGGGAGGACGCAATGAGCAGTTCTTC. Its protein product is CASSVLAGGRNEQFF.

This clone was detected only once. The V gene is TRBV11-3, the J gene TRBJ1-3; D is possibly TRBD1 (6 bases). The CDR3 consists of 16 residues. Germline CDR1 reads SGHNT; CDR2 reads YENEEA. The germline V and J ends were trimmed by 5 bases and 3 bases, with 17 bases remaining between them. CDR3 protein: CASSTESGARGNTIYF. CDR3 coding DNA: TGTGCCAGCAGCACCGAATCAGGGGCCCGTGGAAACACCATATATTTT. Full variable domain (missing parts from reference TRBV11-3 and TRBJ1-3): EAGVVQSPRYKIIEKKQPVAFWCNPISGHNTLYWYLQNLGQGPELLIRYENEEAVDDSQLPKDRFSAERLKGVDSTLKIQPAELGDSAVYLCASSTESGARGNTIYFGEGSWLTVV.

The rearrangement links TRBV14 to TRBJ1-5; D is unclear. Trimming took off 1 base at V and 4 bases at J, with 5 bases between the two ends. This CDR3 region has 13 residues. Germline lookup yields CDR1 SGHDN and CDR2 FVKESK. CDR3 residues: CASSQATNQPQHF. For the CDR3, the DNA is TGTGCCAGCAGCCAAGCGACAAATCAGCCCCAGCATTTT.

The chain has TRBV30 and TRBJ1-1; D possibly corresponds to TRBD1 (6 bases). Germline CDR1 and CDR2: GTSNPN and SVGIG (reference sequence). CDR3 length: 16 amino acids. With 4 bases removed from V and 0 bases from J, the gap between germline ends came to 18 bases. CDR3 sequence: CAWTPWGRKMNTEAFF. Here the CDR3 DNA reads TGTGCCTGGACTCCGTGGGGGCGGAAAATGAACACTGAAGCTTTCTTT. Variable domain in full (rest from reference TRBV30 and TRBJ1-1): SQTIHQWPATLVQPVGSPLSLECTVEGTSNPNLYWYRQAAGRGLQLLFYSVGIGQISSEVPQNLSASRPQDRQFILSSKKLLLSDSGFYLCAWTPWGRKMNTEAFFGQGTRLTVV.

The V and J genes are TRBV5-1 and TRBJ2-1, with 12 bases aligning to TRBD2. V trimming: 5 bases; J trimming: 7 bases; junction bases outside the gene matches: 7. CDR1 is SGHRS and CDR2 is YFSETQ in the germline V gene. The CDR3 is 15 residues long. Here the CDR3 DNA reads TGCGCCAGCAGACGACTAGCGGGAGCTTCAAATGAGCAGTTCTTC. Translating it yields CASRRLAGASNEQFF. Supplemented by reference TRBV5-1 and TRBJ2-1, the full variable domain reads KAGVTQTPRYLIKTRGQQVTLSCSPISGHRSVSWYQQTPGQGLQFLFEYFSETQRNKGNFPGRFSGRQFSNSRSEMNVSTLELGDSALYLCASRRLAGASNEQFFGPGTRLTVL.

About this clone itself: Other DNA sequences from this sample encode an identical CDR3 as well. The V call is TRBV5-4, the J call TRBJ2-3, with D possibly being TRBD2 (6 bases). Trimming removed 5 bases at V and 0 bases at J, with 10 bases between. CDR3 length: 14 amino acids. The V gene's germline CDR1 is SGHNT and CDR2 YYREEE (reference sequence). The CDR3 coding sequence is TGTGCCAGCAGATCCGGGACTAGCACAGATACGCAGTATTTT. It yields the protein CASRSGTSTDTQYF. The whole variable domain, filled in from reference TRBV5-4 and TRBJ2-3, reads ETGVTQSPTHLIKTRGQQVTLRCSSQSGHNTVSWYQQALGQGPQFIFQYYREEENGRGNFPPRFSGLQFPNYSSELNVNALELDDSALYLCASRSGTSTDTQYFGPGTRLTVL.